One sample yielded the 30 T cell receptor beta chains listed below, sequenced in a study of shared clonotypes between healthy human individuals. Sequencing used immunoSEQ multiplex PCR; TCRdb keeps in-frame clones, though not all of them. This sample has 950,000 to 1,100,000 clones, with around 74% found just once. Sequencing input: memory CD4+ T cells sorted from blood. Subset reported: CD45RA-negative fraction. These receptors originate from a man between 18 and 35 years old in good health.

V is TRBV10-3 and J is TRBJ1-2; no clear D. Germline lookup yields CDR1 ENHRY and CDR2 SYGVKD. The CDR3 is 13 residues long. V was pared by 3 bases and J by 7 bases, with 12 bases between. The CDR3 DNA is TGTGCCATCAGTGATGTTGGGGTGGGTGGCTACACCTTC. Its protein product is CAISDVGVGGYTF.

The chain links TRBV9 to TRBJ2-2; perhaps TRBD2 as D (6 bases). CDR1 SGDLS and CDR2 YYNGEE come from the germline V gene. V was pared by 7 bases and J by 2 bases, with 12 bases between. CDR3 length: 14 amino acids. CDR3 in DNA: TGTGCCAGCGACCGCGGGACTAACACCGGGGAGCTGTTTTTT. This sequence encodes CASDRGTNTGELFF. Combining the CDR3 with reference TRBV9 and TRBJ2-2 gives the whole variable domain DSGVTQTPKHLITATGQRVTLRCSPRSGDLSVYWYQQSLDQGLQFLIQYYNGEERAKGNILERFSAQQFPDLHSELNLSSLELGDSALYFCASDRGTNTGELFFGEGSRLTVL.

The chain links TRBV30 to TRBJ1-3, with TRBD1 matching over 9 bases. The CDR3 spans 12 residues. Germline CDR1 GTSNPN, CDR2 SVGIG (reference sequence). The CDR3 sequence is CALDRGLDTIYF. The CDR3 DNA reads as TGTGCACTCGACAGGGGGTTGGACACCATATATTTT.

This chain joins TRBV5-4 and TRBJ1-2; 7 bases agree with TRBD1. Germline CDR1 reads SGHNT; CDR2 reads YYREEE (reference sequence). The CDR3 totals 16 residues. V shed 2 bases and J 3 bases; nucleotides not matched to a gene: 10. CDR3: CASSFPRTGGDYGYTF. In DNA, the CDR3 is TGTGCCAGCAGCTTCCCTAGGACAGGTGGAGACTATGGCTACACCTTC.

The chain links TRBV7-2 to TRBJ2-1; 14 bases are shared with TRBD2. The V gene end was trimmed by 1 base and the J gene end by 5 bases; junction bases not matched to a gene: 1. From germline, CDR1 is SGHTA and CDR2 FQGNSA. This CDR3 spans 16 amino acids. CDR3 sequence reads: CASSLGLAGGDNEQFF. CDR3 nucleotides: TGTGCCAGCAGCTTAGGACTAGCGGGAGGGGACAATGAGCAGTTCTTC.

In this sample, this clone turned up a few times. This rearrangement joins TRBV4-3 to TRBJ1-5; D may be TRBD1 (6 bases). Trimming pared 0 bases from V and 4 bases from J, leaving 7 bases between. This CDR3 has 14 amino acids. Germline V gene sequence: CDR1 LGHNA, CDR2 YSLEER. CDR3 nucleotides: TGCGCCAGCAGCCAAGATCAGGGGAATCAGCCCCAGCATTTT. Amino acids: CASSQDQGNQPQHF.

This clone has a handful of counts. V gene TRBV2 combines with J gene TRBJ2-2, with 9 nucleotides matching TRBD2. The junction had 4 bases not matched to a gene; V was cut back by 7 bases and J by 1 base. The CDR3 runs to 15 residues. Germline values: CDR1 SNHLY, CDR2 FYNNEI. CDR3 coding DNA: TGTGCCAGCAAGGGTAGCGGGGGGAACACCGGGGAGCTGTTTTTT. Translating it yields CASKGSGGNTGELFF.

The chain joins TRBV5-4 to TRBJ1-1; D is perhaps TRBD1 (6 bases). The CDR3 has 16 residues. The ends were cut back, 4 bases at V and 0 bases at J, with 16 bases in the middle. Germline CDR1 reads SGHNT; CDR2 reads YYREEE (reference sequence). CDR3 sequence (DNA): TGTGCCAGCAGCACCTGGGGGGGGCCAATGAACACTGAAGCTTTCTTT. Amino acids: CASSTWGGPMNTEAFF.

The rearrangement joins TRBV7-2 to TRBJ2-4; 7 bases map to TRBD2. With V trimmed by 4 bases and J by 6 bases, 15 bases remained unmatched. From germline, CDR1 is SGHTA and CDR2 FQGNSA. CDR3 length: 17 residues. The CDR3 DNA reads TGTGCCAGCAGCTCATTGCCCGGGACTACATTGGGAAACATTCAGTACTTC. Protein: CASSSLPGTTLGNIQYF. The full variable domain, with the rest looked up from reference TRBV7-2 and TRBJ2-4, is GAGVSQSPSNKVTEKGKDVELRCDPISGHTALYWYRQSLGQGLEFLIYFQGNSAPDKSGLPSDRFSAERTGGSVSTLTIQRTQQEDSAVYLCASSSLPGTTLGNIQYFGAGTRLSVL.

In its sample, this clone was seen a few times. The V call is TRBV11-2, the J call TRBJ1-4, with D possibly being TRBD1 (5 bases). The CDR3 covers 13 residues. V lost 3 bases and J lost 8, with 10 bases in between. The V gene's germline CDR1 is SGHAT and CDR2 FQNNGV. CDR3 residues: CASSLGNREKLFF. CDR3 DNA: TGTGCCAGCAGCTTGGGTAACAGGGAAAAACTGTTTTTT.

The V and J genes are TRBV23-1 and TRBJ1-6; D gene uncertain. TRBV23-1 is an ORF, and what it does is uncertain. V was shortened by 0 bases and J by 3 bases, with 9 bases between the two germline ends. This CDR3 is 16 amino acids long. The CDR3 coding sequence is TGCGCCAGCAGTCAATCTCCAGGCGACTATAATTCACCCCTCCACTTT. It encodes CASSQSPGDYNSPLHF.

V gene TRBV11-3 combines with J gene TRBJ2-5; 9 bases are shared with TRBD1. V lost 5 bases and J lost 5; bases outside the gene matches: 6. The CDR3 contains 14 residues. The germline CDR1 and CDR2 sequences are SGHNT and YENEEA. Here the CDR3 DNA reads TGTGCCAGCAGCCTGGACAGGGGTATGGAGACCCAGTACTTC. It yields the protein CASSLDRGMETQYF.

V usage is TRBV18 and J usage is TRBJ1-2; 9 bases are shared with TRBD1. The junction had 3 bases not matched to a gene; V was cut back by 3 bases and J by 7 bases. Germline CDR1 is KGHSH and CDR2 is LQKENI. The CDR3 runs to 13 residues. The CDR3 DNA sequence: TGTGCCAGCTCACCCCGGGACAGGGCTGGCTACACCTTC. Its protein is CASSPRDRAGYTF.

The chain recombines TRBV6-5 with TRBJ2-3; 8 bases align to TRBD1. From germline, CDR1 is MNHEY and CDR2 SVGAGI. The CDR3 sequence is 14 residues long. Trimming cost V 6 bases and J 4 bases; bases outside gene matches: 6. As DNA, the CDR3 is TGTGCCAGCAGCGACAGGGGCGGCGCAGATACGCAGTATTTT. Translated: CASSDRGGADTQYF.

DNA for the CDR3: TGTGCCAGCAGCTTCCGACAGGGAGAAACTAATGAAAAACTGTTTTTT. The encoded protein is CASSFRQGETNEKLFF. The chain has TRBV7-9 and TRBJ1-4; 7 bases agree with TRBD1. Germline values: CDR1 SEHNR, CDR2 FQNEAQ (reference sequence). Trimming at V came to 3 bases and at J to 1 base, leaving 5 bases not matched to a gene. The CDR3 is made up of 16 amino acids.

The chain recombines TRBV21-1 with TRBJ2-3; the table calls TRBD1, which could not be checked here. TRBV21-1 constitutes a pseudogene. CDR3 length equals 15 residues. CDR3 in DNA: TGTGCCAGCACGTATAGAGGGGGCCCCACAGATACGCAGTATTTT. It codes for CASTYRGGPTDTQYF.

This clone showed up many times. The CDR3: CASSLSTSGEMQYF. CDR3 coding DNA: TGTGCCAGCAGTTTGAGTACTAGCGGGGAGATGCAGTATTTT. This chain links TRBV27 with TRBJ2-3, with 10 bases lining up with TRBD2. The germline V gene encodes CDR1 MNHEY and CDR2 SMNVEV (reference sequence). With V trimmed by 3 bases and J by 11 bases, 8 bases remained unmatched. This CDR3 region has 14 residues.

The CDR3: CASSSVTYEQYF. The CDR3 coding sequence is TGTGCCAGCAGCTCCGTAACCTACGAGCAGTACTTC. V and J are TRBV7-9 and TRBJ2-7, with D hard to call. Germline loops: CDR1 SEHNR, CDR2 FQNEAQ (reference sequence). V was clipped by 4 bases and J by 2 bases, with 6 bases between them. The CDR3 contains 12 residues. Based on the CDR3 plus reference TRBV7-9 and TRBJ2-7, the full variable domain is DTGVSQNPRHKITKRGQNVTFRCDPISEHNRLYWYRQTLGQGPEFLTYFQNEAQLEKSRLLSDRFSAERPKGSFSTLEIQRTEQGDSAMYLCASSSVTYEQYFGPGTRLTVT.

The chain is built from TRBV18 and TRBJ2-1; 8 positions agree with TRBD2. CDR3 length: 15 amino acids. Germline V CDR1 and CDR2: KGHSH, LQKENI. Trimming removed 8 bases from V and 3 bases from J; junction bases left unmatched: 9. CDR3: CASHTGTRGYNEQFF. Written as DNA, the CDR3 is TGTGCCAGCCACACGGGGACTAGGGGCTACAATGAGCAGTTCTTC.

This clone was seen a handful of times. This chain joins TRBV9 and TRBJ2-5; weak D call: TRBD1 (6 bases). Germline V lookup: CDR1 SGDLS, CDR2 YYNGEE. The CDR3 is 13 residues long. Trimming took 1 base from V and 11 from J, leaving 15 bases between them. The CDR3 region is CASSVKPEGEQYF. The CDR3 coding sequence is TGTGCCAGCAGCGTAAAACCTGAGGGGGAGCAGTACTTC.

The chain carries TRBV28 and TRBJ1-5; possibly TRBD1 for D (6 bases). Germline values: CDR1 MDHEN, CDR2 SYDVKM. V lost 6 bases and J lost 0, with 12 bases in between. This CDR3 comprises 15 residues. CDR3 sequence: CASSATGASNQPQHF. In DNA form, the CDR3 reads TGTGCCAGCAGCGCGACAGGCGCTAGCAATCAGCCCCAGCATTTT. Full variable domain (outside the CDR3, taken from reference TRBV28 and TRBJ1-5): DVKVTQSSRYLVKRTGEKVFLECVQDMDHENMFWYRQDPGLGLRLIYFSYDVKMKEKGDIPEGYSVSREKKERFSLILESASTNQTSMYLCASSATGASNQPQHFGDGTRLSIL.

This clone is a singleton in its sample. The rearrangement uses TRBV7-6 and TRBJ2-1; 7 positions match TRBD2. The CDR3 length is 17 residues. J lost 9 bases, V lost 7 bases, and 21 bases had no gene match. From germline, CDR1 is SGHVS and CDR2 FNYEAQ. CDR3 nucleotides: TGTGCCAGCACCCGAGGTGGCGCGGGAGATCGCTCGGCTGAGCAGTTCTTC. This sequence encodes CASTRGGAGDRSAEQFF.

This clone was seen a single time. V gene TRBV7-9 combines with J gene TRBJ2-2; 9 bases align to TRBD1. CDR1 is SEHNR, CDR2 FQNEAQ, per germline (reference sequence). Trimming cost V 5 bases and J 5 bases; bases outside gene matches: 9. CDR3 length: 16 amino acids. CDR3 in DNA: TGTGCCAGCAGCCTTAAAACCGGGACAGGGACCGGGGAGCTGTTTTTT. As protein: CASSLKTGTGTGELFF.

V and J are TRBV5-1 and TRBJ1-1; 9 nucleotides match TRBD1. V lost 7 bases and J lost 3; bases outside the gene matches: 7. CDR3 length: 14 residues. CDR1 SGHRS and CDR2 YFSETQ come from the germline V gene. The CDR3 is CASGTGSGDTEAFF. The CDR3 nucleotides are TGCGCCAGCGGGACAGGGTCGGGGGACACTGAAGCTTTCTTT.

This clone was picked up a small number of times. The J gene is TRBJ1-3, the V gene TRBV10-2, with D hard to call. The V end lost 3 bases, the J end lost 2 bases, and 11 bases lay between the germline ends. Germline assignment: CDR1 WSHSY and CDR2 SAAADI. The CDR3 sequence is 15 residues long. The CDR3 sequence: CASSEVSVAGNTIYF. CDR3 sequence (DNA): TGCGCCAGCAGTGAAGTCTCGGTAGCTGGAAACACCATATATTTT.

The sample holds many counts of this clone. The sample contains more than one DNA sequence encoding this CDR3. The chain uses TRBV4-3 and TRBJ2-3; possible D gene TRBD2, 6 bases. Trimming took 1 base from V and 6 from J, leaving 11 bases between them. From germline, CDR1 is LGHNA and CDR2 YSLEER. The CDR3 is 14 amino acids. The CDR3, as DNA: TGCGCCAGCAGCCAAGGGGGACTCGTCGATACGCAGTATTTT. Protein sequence: CASSQGGLVDTQYF.

This clone was detected only a few times. The V gene is TRBV2, the J gene TRBJ1-4, with 7 nucleotides matching TRBD1. The germline gives CDR1 SNHLY, CDR2 FYNNEI. The junction had 3 bases not matched to a gene; V was cut back by 8 bases and J by 6 bases. The CDR3 loop spans 12 amino acids. CDR3 DNA sequence: TGTGCCAGCCAGGGGGGCCATGAAAAACTGTTTTTT. It translates to CASQGGHEKLFF.

The chain carries TRBV5-3 and TRBJ2-5, with 8 bases aligning to TRBD2. TRBV5-3 is an ORF, with its function uncertain. The CDR3 sequence is 15 residues long. V was clipped by 0 bases and J by 2 bases; unmatched bases: 3. CDR3 sequence (DNA): TGTGCCAGAAGCTTGGTACTAGCGGTACAAGAGACCCAGTACTTC. Residues: CARSLVLAVQETQYF.

The V and J genes are TRBV5-1 and TRBJ2-7; 7 nucleotides agree with TRBD1. The germline gives CDR1 SGHRS, CDR2 YFSETQ. Germline trimming cut 4 bases from V and 4 bases from J; bases unmatched to any gene: 5. The CDR3 is 13 residues long. The CDR3: CASSSTGVYEQYF. The CDR3 DNA reads TGCGCCAGCAGCAGTACAGGGGTTTACGAGCAGTACTTC.

The V gene is TRBV14, the J gene TRBJ2-5; 11 nucleotides match TRBD1. Germline loops: CDR1 SGHDN, CDR2 FVKESK. V gave up 4 bases and J gave up 4 bases; unmatched junction bases: 5. The CDR3 sequence is 15 residues long. Here the CDR3 DNA reads TGTGCCAGCAGCCGAGGACAGGGGGCAGGAGAGACCCAGTACTTC. This encodes CASSRGQGAGETQYF.